The sample holds a few counts of the clone carrying this TCR beta chain. What it binds is unknown. The sample comes from a study of response to subunit inactivated influenza vaccine. General study results and limits: Few new T cells, the authors suggested, are recruited by each seasonal influenza vaccination.

TCRdb reanalysed the RT-PCR reads using MiXCR and keeps one entry per CDR3 protein. The sample consists of about 700,000 distinct CDR3 sequences, approximately 14% of them appearing once. Between the trimmed V and J ends, which lost 4 bases and 3 bases, there was a span of 10 bases. The V gene's germline CDR1 is SGDLS and CDR2 YYNGEE. The CDR3 loop spans 13 amino acids. Specimen: PBMCs from blood, collected less than 15 days before vaccination. V and J are TRBV9 and TRBJ1-1, with no clear D. The origin of this receptor is a man aged 50 to 59 who received an inactivated influenza vaccine. The CDR3 here is CASSPRWDTEAFF. CDR3 sequence (DNA): TGTGCCAGCAGCCCCCGGTGGGACACTGAAGCTTTCTTT.